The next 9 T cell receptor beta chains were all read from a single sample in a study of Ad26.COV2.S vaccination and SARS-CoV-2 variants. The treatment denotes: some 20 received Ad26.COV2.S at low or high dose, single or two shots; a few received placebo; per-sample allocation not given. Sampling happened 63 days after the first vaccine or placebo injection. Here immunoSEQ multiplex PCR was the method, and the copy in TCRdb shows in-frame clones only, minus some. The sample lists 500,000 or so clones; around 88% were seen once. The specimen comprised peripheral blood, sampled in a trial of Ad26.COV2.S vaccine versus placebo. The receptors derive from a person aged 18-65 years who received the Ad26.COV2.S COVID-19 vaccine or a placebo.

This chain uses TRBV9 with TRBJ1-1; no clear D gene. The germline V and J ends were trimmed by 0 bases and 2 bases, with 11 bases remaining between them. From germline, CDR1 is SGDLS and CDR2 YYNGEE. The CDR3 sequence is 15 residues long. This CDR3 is CASSVAVTPNTEAFF. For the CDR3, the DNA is TGTGCCAGCAGCGTAGCTGTGACACCCAACACTGAAGCTTTCTTT.

CDR3 DNA sequence: TGTGCCAGCAGTTTTTCGGGGAAGCCCCAGCATTTT. As protein: CASSFSGKPQHF. This chain links TRBV27 with TRBJ1-5; D ambiguous. CDR3 length: 12 residues. From germline, CDR1 is MNHEY and CDR2 SMNVEV (reference sequence). Trimming took off 3 bases at V and 8 bases at J, with 8 bases between the two ends.

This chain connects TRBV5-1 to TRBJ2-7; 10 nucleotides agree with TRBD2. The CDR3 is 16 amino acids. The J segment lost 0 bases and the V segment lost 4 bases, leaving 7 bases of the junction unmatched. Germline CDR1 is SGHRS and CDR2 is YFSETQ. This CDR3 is CASSPGLAPSSYEQYF. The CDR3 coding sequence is TGCGCCAGCAGCCCGGGACTAGCGCCAAGCTCCTACGAGCAGTACTTC.

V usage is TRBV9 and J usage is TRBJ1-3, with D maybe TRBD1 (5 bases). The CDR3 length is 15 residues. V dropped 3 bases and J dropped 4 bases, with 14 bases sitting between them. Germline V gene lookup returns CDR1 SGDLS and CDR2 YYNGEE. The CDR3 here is CASSGSQDTGNTIYF. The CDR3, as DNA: TGTGCCAGCAGCGGGTCCCAGGACACCGGAAACACCATATATTTT. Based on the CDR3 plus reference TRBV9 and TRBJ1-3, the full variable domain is DSGVTQTPKHLITATGQRVTLRCSPRSGDLSVYWYQQSLDQGLQFLIQYYNGEERAKGNILERFSAQQFPDLHSELNLSSLELGDSALYFCASSGSQDTGNTIYFGEGSWLTVV.

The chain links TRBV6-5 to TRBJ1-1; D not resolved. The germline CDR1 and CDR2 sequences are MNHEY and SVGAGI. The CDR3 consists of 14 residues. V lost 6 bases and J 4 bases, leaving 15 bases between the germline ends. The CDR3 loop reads CASRSELTGTEAFF. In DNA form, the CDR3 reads TGTGCCAGCAGATCAGAGCTAACGGGCACTGAAGCTTTCTTT.

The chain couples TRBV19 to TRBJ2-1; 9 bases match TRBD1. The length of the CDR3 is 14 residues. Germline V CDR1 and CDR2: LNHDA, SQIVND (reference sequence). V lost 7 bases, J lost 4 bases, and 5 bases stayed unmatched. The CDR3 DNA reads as TGTGCCAGTAATCCGGACAGGGGATACAATGAGCAGTTCTTC. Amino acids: CASNPDRGYNEQFF.

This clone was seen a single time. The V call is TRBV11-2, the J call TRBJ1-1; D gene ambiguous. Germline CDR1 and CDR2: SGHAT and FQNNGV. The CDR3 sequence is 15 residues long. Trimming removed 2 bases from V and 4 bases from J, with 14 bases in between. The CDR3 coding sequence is TGTGCCAGCAGCTTACTTATCGGCGGAACCACTGAAGCTTTCTTT. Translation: CASSLLIGGTTEAFF.

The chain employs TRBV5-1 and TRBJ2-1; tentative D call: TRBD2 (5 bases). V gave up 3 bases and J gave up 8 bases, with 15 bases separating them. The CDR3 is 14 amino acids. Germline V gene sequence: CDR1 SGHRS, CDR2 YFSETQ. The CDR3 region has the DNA TGCGCCAGCAGCTATGAGGGCCCGGTCTATGAGCAGTTCTTC. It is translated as CASSYEGPVYEQFF.

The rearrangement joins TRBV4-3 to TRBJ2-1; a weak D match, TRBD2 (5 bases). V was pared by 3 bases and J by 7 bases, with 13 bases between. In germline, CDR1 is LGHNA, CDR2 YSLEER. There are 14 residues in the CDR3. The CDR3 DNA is TGCGCCAGCAGCCAGGCCGGACTTTGGAATGAGCAGTTCTTC. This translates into CASSQAGLWNEQFF.